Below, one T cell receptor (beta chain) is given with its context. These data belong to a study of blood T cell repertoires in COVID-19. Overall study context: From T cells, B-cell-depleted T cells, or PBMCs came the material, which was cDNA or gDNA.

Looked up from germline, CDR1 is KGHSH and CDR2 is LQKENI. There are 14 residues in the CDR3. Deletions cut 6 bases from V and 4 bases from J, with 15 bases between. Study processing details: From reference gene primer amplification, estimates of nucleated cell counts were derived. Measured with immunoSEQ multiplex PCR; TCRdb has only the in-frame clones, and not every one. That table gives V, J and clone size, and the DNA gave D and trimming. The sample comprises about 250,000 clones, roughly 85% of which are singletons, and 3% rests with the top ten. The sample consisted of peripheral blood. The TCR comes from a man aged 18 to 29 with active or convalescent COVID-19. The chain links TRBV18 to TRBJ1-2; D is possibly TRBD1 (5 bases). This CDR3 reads CASSQGGDGYGYTF. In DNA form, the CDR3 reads TGTGCCAGCTCCCAGGGCGGGGACGGCTATGGCTACACCTTC.